These T cell receptor beta chains were read from a single sample in a study of T-cell memory formation after mild COVID-19. TCRdb re-called the 5' RACE reads with MiXCR, one entry per CDR3 protein. The table has approximately 88,000 distinct CDR3 sequences, roughly 25% seen once. The material sequenced was PBMCs or a T cell subset sorted from them (not recorded which). Receptor source: a man between 18 and 29 years old who had mild COVID-19 (a few samples of this study predate the infection). Cell type and time point are not known. Both conserved end residues are part of each CDR3. Fields, in order: CDR3 protein, CDR3 DNA, J gene, V gene, D gene, clone size. A D gene is named only where the DNA matches it firmly. Size is stated for part of the rows, as once, few or many counts, or as a class when the clone is expanded.

CASSEGTSHTDTQYF TGTGCCAGCAGTGAAGGGACTAGCCACACAGATACGCAGTATTTT TRBJ2-3 TRBV6-1 TRBD2 many
CASSSTGTGNSPLHF TGCGCCAGCAGCTCGACCGGGACAGGGAATTCACCCCTCCACTTT TRBJ1-6 TRBV5-1 TRBD1 few
CASSQEGYRSSGGYTF TGCGCCAGCAGCCAAGAGGGCTACAGGTCATCGGGGGGCTACACCTTC TRBJ1-2 TRBV4-3 NA few
CASSQGVVSYNEQFF TGTGCCAGCAGCCAGGGAGTAGTAAGTTACAATGAGCAGTTCTTC TRBJ2-1 TRBV11-2 NA NA
CASSAEGRAQYGYTF TGCGCCAGCAGCGCGGAAGGCAGGGCCCAATATGGCTACACCTTC TRBJ1-2 TRBV5-1 NA NA
CASSPRPVEGANYGYTF TGTGCCAGCAGTCCCCGTCCGGTGGAGGGGGCTAACTATGGCTACACCTTC TRBJ1-2 TRBV7-6 NA NA
CATSEVLIGGDGYTF TGTGCCACCAGTGAGGTCCTGATCGGGGGGGATGGCTACACCTTC TRBJ1-2 TRBV24-1 NA NA
CASSVGSGASDTQYF TGTGCCAGCAGCGTCGGAAGCGGGGCCTCAGATACGCAGTATTTT TRBJ2-3 TRBV9 TRBD2 few
CASSQGTGIYEQYF TGCGCCAGCAGCCAAGGAACAGGGATCTACGAGCAGTACTTC TRBJ2-7 TRBV4-1 NA few
CASTWDRGGTEAFF TGCGCCAGCACCTGGGACCGGGGGGGCACTGAAGCTTTCTTT TRBJ1-1 TRBV10-2 NA NA
CASSTTGGLPQHF TGTGCCAGCAGCACGACAGGGGGTCTACCCCAGCATTTT TRBJ1-5 TRBV11-2 TRBD1 few
CASSPGPAAYYGYTF TGTGCCAGCAGTCCCGGTCCGGCAGCCTACTATGGCTACACCTTC TRBJ1-2 TRBV12-3/TRBV12-4 NA NA
CASSQVLRGGEEGYTF TGTGCCAGCAGCCAAGTTCTCAGGGGAGGCGAAGAAGGCTACACCTTC TRBJ1-2 TRBV3-1 NA NA
CASRLTSTNEKLFF TGTGCCAGCAGGCTGACATCTACTAATGAAAAACTGTTTTTT TRBJ1-4 TRBV6-5 NA NA
CASSQGQGRGETQYF TGCGCCAGCAGCCAAGGGCAGGGCAGAGGCGAGACCCAGTACTTC TRBJ2-5 TRBV4-1 NA NA
CASSPAPEGRRETQYF TGCGCCAGCAGCCCTGCTCCGGAGGGGCGGAGGGAGACCCAGTACTTC TRBJ2-5 TRBV4-1 NA NA
CSVEEARAAQYF TGCAGCGTTGAGGAGGCCAGGGCCGCCCAGTACTTC TRBJ2-5 TRBV29-1 NA few
CASSLGDRVEAFF TGTGCCAGCAGCTTAGGTGACAGGGTTGAAGCTTTCTTT TRBJ1-1 TRBV7-9 TRBD1 NA
CSATGYSYNEQFF TGCAGTGCCACGGGATACTCCTACAATGAGCAGTTCTTC TRBJ2-1 TRBV20-1 NA many
CAWSPPYTGPLHF TGTGCCTGGAGTCCGCCATACACGGGGCCCCTCCACTTT TRBJ1-6 TRBV30 NA NA
CASSSWTSGPAAYEQYF TGTGCCAGCAGCTCTTGGACTAGCGGTCCAGCAGCGTACGAGCAGTACTTC TRBJ2-7 TRBV7-2 TRBD2 NA
CATSPAGPGELFF TGTGCCACCAGTCCCGCAGGCCCCGGGGAGCTGTTTTTT TRBJ2-2 TRBV24-1 NA NA
CASSPSGGSGYTF TGTGCCAGTAGTCCCTCAGGGGGTAGTGGCTACACCTTC TRBJ1-2 TRBV19 TRBD1 NA
CASSESLTLPGELFF TGTGCCAGCAGTGAATCTCTAACCCTCCCCGGGGAGCTGTTTTTT TRBJ2-2 TRBV25-1 NA few
CAWGLAGGQNEQFF TGTGCCTGGGGACTAGCGGGGGGGCAAAATGAGCAGTTCTTC TRBJ2-1 TRBV30 TRBD2 NA
CASSLGGAEQYF TGTGCCAGCAGTTTAGGGGGTGCCGAGCAGTACTTC TRBJ2-7 TRBV12-3/TRBV12-4 NA few
CSARTGGTEAFF TGCAGCGCCAGGACAGGGGGCACTGAAGCTTTCTTT TRBJ1-1 TRBV29-1 TRBD1 NA
CASSLDGLAGGQETQYF TGTGCCAGCAGCTTAGATGGGCTAGCGGGGGGCCAAGAGACCCAGTACTTC TRBJ2-5 TRBV11-2 TRBD2 few
CASSQDLTVPEQYF TGCGCCAGCAGCCAAGATCTCACCGTCCCCGAGCAGTACTTC TRBJ2-7 TRBV4-1 NA few
CASSEEGLADEQFF TGTGCCAGCAGCGAGGAAGGACTAGCGGATGAGCAGTTCTTC TRBJ2-1 TRBV7-8 TRBD2 NA
CASSGDTSSSYNEQFF TGTGCCAGCAGTGGGGACACATCAAGCTCCTACAATGAGCAGTTCTTC TRBJ2-1 TRBV6-5 NA once
CASSQDLLISDTQYF TGTGCCAGCAGCCAAGACCTCCTTATATCAGATACGCAGTATTTT TRBJ2-3 TRBV4-2 NA many
CASGSPGPTNEKLFF TGCGCCAGCGGGTCTCCGGGACCCACTAATGAAAAACTGTTTTTT TRBJ1-4 TRBV4-1 NA NA
CASSYKRGAGVLTF TGTGCCAGCAGTTATAAGCGTGGGGCGGGCGTCCTGACTTTC TRBJ2-6 TRBV6-5 NA NA
CASSERTGGDTQYF TGTGCCAGCAGTGAAAGGACAGGGGGAGATACGCAGTATTTT TRBJ2-3 TRBV6-1 TRBD1 few
CASSGSGETGELFF TGTGCCAGCAGCGGTTCCGGGGAAACCGGGGAGCTGTTTTTT TRBJ2-2 TRBV11-1 NA NA
CASTTDRGGPKNIQYF TGTGCCAGTACTACGGACAGGGGGGGACCCAAAAACATTCAGTACTTC TRBJ2-4 TRBV19 TRBD1 few
CSVVGDEQFF TGCAGCGTTGTAGGAGATGAGCAGTTCTTC TRBJ2-1 TRBV29-1 NA NA
CASSTPVIGGRAYQETQYF TGTGCCAGCAGTACCCCGGTCATCGGGGGGCGAGCGTACCAAGAGACCCAGTACTTC TRBJ2-5 TRBV28 NA NA
CASSLFQDYTGELFF TGCGCCAGCAGCTTGTTCCAGGATTACACCGGGGAGCTGTTTTTT TRBJ2-2 TRBV5-1 NA few
CASSPWRQGSYEQYF TGCGCCAGCAGCCCCTGGCGGCAGGGATCCTACGAGCAGTACTTC TRBJ2-7 TRBV5-1 NA NA
CASSVSSRVEEQYF TGTGCCAGCAGCGTTTCCTCCCGGGTGGAGGAGCAGTACTTC TRBJ2-7 TRBV9 NA NA
CASRLSGGEGIEQFF TGTGCCAGCAGACTGAGCGGGGGGGAAGGGATTGAGCAGTTCTTC TRBJ2-1 TRBV7-8 TRBD2 few
CASGASGGAGELFF TGTGCCAGCGGAGCTAGCGGGGGGGCCGGGGAGCTGTTTTTT TRBJ2-2 TRBV11-2 TRBD2 NA
CASSVGTSYNEQFF TGTGCCAGCAGCGTCGGGACCTCCTACAATGAGCAGTTCTTC TRBJ2-1 TRBV9 NA few
CASSLAGSETQYF TGTGCCAGCAGTTTGGCAGGGTCAGAGACCCAGTACTTC TRBJ2-5 TRBV28 NA few
CASSYGREGPYGYTF TGTGCCAGCAGTTACGGCAGGGAAGGGCCCTATGGCTACACCTTC TRBJ1-2 TRBV6-6 NA NA
CASSVGRETQYF TGTGCCAGCAGTGTTGGAAGAGAGACCCAGTACTTC TRBJ2-5 TRBV25-1 NA few
CASSFAGGPSGAYEQYF TGTGCCAGTAGCTTCGCAGGGGGGCCCTCGGGAGCCTACGAGCAGTACTTC TRBJ2-7 TRBV19 NA NA
CASSSWAGPDQPQHF TGTGCCAGCAGCTCGTGGGCGGGCCCAGATCAGCCCCAGCATTTT TRBJ1-5 TRBV7-8 NA NA
CASSLSGRHGYTF TGTGCCAGCAGTTTGTCAGGGCGGCATGGCTACACCTTC TRBJ1-2 TRBV27 NA NA
CASSVTGGQPQHF TGTGCCAGTAGTGTAACAGGAGGTCAGCCCCAGCATTTT TRBJ1-5 TRBV19 NA few
CASSRNTEAFF TGTGCCAGCAGCCGTAACACTGAAGCTTTCTTT TRBJ1-1 TRBV11-2 NA NA